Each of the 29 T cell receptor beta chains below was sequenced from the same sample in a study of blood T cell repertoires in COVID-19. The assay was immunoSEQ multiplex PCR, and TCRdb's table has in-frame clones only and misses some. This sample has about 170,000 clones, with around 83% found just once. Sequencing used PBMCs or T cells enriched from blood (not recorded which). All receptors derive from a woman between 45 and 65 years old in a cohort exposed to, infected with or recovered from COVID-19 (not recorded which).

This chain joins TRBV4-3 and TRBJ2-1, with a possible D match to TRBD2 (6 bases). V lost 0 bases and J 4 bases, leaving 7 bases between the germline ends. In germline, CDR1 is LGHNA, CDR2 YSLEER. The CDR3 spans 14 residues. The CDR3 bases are TGCGCCAGCAGCCAAGAGGGACTTTACAATGAGCAGTTCTTC. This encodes CASSQEGLYNEQFF.

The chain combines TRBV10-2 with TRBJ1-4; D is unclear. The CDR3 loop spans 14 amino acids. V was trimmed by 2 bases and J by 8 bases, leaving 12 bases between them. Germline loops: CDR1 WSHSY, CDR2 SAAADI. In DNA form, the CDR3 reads TGCGCCAGCAGTGAGGGACTCCCTTTGGAAAAACTGTTTTTT. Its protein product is CASSEGLPLEKLFF.

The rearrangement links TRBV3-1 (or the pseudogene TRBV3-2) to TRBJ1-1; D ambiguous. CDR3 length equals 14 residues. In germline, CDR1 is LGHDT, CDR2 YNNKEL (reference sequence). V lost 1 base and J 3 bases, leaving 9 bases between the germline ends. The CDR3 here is CASSQGFFYTEAFF. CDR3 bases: TGTGCCAGCAGCCAAGGTTTTTTCTACACTGAAGCTTTCTTT.

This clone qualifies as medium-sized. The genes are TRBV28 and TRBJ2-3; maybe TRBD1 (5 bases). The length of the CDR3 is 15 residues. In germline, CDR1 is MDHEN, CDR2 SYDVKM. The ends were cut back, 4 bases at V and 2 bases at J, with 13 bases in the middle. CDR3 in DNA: TGTGCCAGCAGTTCCCAGGGTACCTACACAGATACGCAGTATTTT. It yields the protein CASSSQGTYTDTQYF.

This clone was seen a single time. The CDR3 region has the DNA TGCAGCGTTGGCCCGGGACAGGGTGATGGCTACACCTTC. It yields the protein CSVGPGQGDGYTF. The chain links TRBV29-1 to TRBJ1-2; 9 nucleotides line up with TRBD1. CDR1 and CDR2 (germline): SQVTM, ANQGSEA. The CDR3 covers 13 residues. Trimming removed 4 bases from V and 6 bases from J; junction bases left unmatched: 6.

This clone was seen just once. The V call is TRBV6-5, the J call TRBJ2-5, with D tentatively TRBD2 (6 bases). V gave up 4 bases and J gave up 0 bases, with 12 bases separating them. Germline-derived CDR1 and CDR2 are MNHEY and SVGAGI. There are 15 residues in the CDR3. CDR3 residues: CASSLRGGYQETQYF. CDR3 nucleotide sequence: TGTGCCAGCAGTTTACGGGGAGGTTACCAAGAGACCCAGTACTTC.

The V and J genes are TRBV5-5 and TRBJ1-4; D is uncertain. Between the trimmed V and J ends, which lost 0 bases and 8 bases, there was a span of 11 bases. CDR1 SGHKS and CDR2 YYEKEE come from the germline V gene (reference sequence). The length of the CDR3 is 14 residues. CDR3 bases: TGTGCCAGCAGCTTGGTGGCAGGATGGGAAAAACTGTTTTTT. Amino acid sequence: CASSLVAGWEKLFF. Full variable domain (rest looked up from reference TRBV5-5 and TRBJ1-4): DAGVTQSPTHLIKTRGQQVTLRCSPISGHKSVSWYQQVLGQGPQFIFQYYEKEERGRGNFPDRFSARQFPNYSSELNVNALLLGDSALYLCASSLVAGWEKLFFGSGTQLSVL.

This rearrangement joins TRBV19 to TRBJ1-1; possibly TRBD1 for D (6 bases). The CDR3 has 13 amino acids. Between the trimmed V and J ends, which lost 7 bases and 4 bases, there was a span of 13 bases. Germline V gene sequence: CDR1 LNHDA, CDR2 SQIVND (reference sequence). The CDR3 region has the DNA TGTGCCAGTAACGAGCGGGGGCCCACTGAAGCTTTCTTT. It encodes CASNERGPTEAFF.

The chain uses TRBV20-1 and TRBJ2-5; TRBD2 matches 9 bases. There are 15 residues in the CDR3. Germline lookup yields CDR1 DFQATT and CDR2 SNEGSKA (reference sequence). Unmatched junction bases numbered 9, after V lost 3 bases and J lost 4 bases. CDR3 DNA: TGCAGTGCTAGTGTAGCGGGAGAGGTAGTAGAGACCCAGTACTTC. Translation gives CSASVAGEVVETQYF.

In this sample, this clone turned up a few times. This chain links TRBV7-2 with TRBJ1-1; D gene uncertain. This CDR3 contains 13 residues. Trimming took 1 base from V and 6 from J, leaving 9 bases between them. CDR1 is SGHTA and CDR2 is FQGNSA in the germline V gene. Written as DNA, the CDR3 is TGTGCCAGCAGCTTAGTATCGGGTTCTGAAGCTTTCTTT. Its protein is CASSLVSGSEAFF.

For the CDR3, the DNA is TGTGCCACCTCTGGACAGGGGGCTGCCCCCCTCTATGGCTACACCTTC. This translates into CATSGQGAAPLYGYTF. The chain combines TRBV19 with TRBJ1-2; 11 bases map to TRBD1. Unmatched junction bases numbered 14, after V lost 10 bases and J lost 4 bases. The CDR3 spans 16 residues. Germline V lookup: CDR1 LNHDA, CDR2 SQIVND (reference sequence).

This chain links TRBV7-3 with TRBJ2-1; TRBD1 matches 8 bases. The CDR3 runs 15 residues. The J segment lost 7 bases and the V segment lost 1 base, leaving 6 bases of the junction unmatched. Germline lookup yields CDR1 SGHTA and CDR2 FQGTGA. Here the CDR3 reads CASSLRGQVTNEQFF. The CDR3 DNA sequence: TGTGCCAGCAGCTTAAGGGGACAGGTGACAAATGAGCAGTTCTTC.

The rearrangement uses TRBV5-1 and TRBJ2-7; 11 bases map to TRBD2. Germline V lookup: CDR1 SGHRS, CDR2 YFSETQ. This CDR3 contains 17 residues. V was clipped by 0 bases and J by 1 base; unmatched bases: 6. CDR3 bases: TGCGCCAGCAGCTTGGGACTAGCGGGACAGAAATCCTACGAGCAGTACTTC. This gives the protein CASSLGLAGQKSYEQYF.

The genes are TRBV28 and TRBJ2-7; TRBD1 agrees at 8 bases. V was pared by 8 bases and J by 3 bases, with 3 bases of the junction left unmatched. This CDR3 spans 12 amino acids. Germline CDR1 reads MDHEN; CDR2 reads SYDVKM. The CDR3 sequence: CASRTGNYEQYF. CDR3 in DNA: TGTGCCAGCCGGACAGGGAACTACGAGCAGTACTTC.

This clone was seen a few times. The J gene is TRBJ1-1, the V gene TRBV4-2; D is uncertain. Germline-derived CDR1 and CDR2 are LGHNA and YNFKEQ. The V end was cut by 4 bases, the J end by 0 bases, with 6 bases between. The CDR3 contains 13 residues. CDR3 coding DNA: TGTGCCAGCAGCCTACAACTGAACACTGAAGCTTTCTTT. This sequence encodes CASSLQLNTEAFF.

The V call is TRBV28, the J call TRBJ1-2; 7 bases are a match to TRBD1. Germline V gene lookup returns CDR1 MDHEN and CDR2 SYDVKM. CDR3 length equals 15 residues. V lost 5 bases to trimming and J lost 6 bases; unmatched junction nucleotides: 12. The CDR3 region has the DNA TGTGCCAGCAGTGAGAACAGGGGATTTCAGGATGGCTACACCTTC. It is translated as CASSENRGFQDGYTF.

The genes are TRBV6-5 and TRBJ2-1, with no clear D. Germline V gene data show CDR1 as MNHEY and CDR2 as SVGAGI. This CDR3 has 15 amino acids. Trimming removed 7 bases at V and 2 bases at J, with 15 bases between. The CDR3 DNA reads TGTGCCAGCACCCCAATAGCTCCCCCCTACAATGAGCAGTTCTTC. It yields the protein CASTPIAPPYNEQFF.

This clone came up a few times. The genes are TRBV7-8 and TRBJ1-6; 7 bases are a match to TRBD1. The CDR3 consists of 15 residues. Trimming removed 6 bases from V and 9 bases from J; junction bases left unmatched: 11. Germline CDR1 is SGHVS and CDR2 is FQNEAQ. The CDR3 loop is CASSNNQGVISPLHF. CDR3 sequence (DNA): TGTGCCAGCAGTAATAACCAGGGGGTGATTTCACCCCTCCACTTT. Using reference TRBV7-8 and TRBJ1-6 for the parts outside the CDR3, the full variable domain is GAGVSQSPRYKVAKRGQDVALRCDPISGHVSLFWYQQALGQGPEFLTYFQNEAQLDKSGLPSDRFFAERPEGSVSTLKIQRTQQEDSAVYLCASSNNQGVISPLHFGNGTRLTVT.

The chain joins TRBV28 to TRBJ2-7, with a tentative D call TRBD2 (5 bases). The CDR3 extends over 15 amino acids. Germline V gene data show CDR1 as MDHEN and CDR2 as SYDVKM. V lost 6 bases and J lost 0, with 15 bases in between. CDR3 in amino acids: CASSLAGVYSYEQYF. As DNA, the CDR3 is TGTGCCAGCAGCTTGGCCGGGGTCTACTCCTACGAGCAGTACTTC.

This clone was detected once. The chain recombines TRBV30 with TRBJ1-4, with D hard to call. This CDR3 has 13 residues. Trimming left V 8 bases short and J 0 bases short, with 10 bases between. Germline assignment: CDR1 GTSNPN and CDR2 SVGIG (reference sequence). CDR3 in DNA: TGTGCCCTGAGGGAAGCAACTAATGAAAAACTGTTTTTT. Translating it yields CALREATNEKLFF.

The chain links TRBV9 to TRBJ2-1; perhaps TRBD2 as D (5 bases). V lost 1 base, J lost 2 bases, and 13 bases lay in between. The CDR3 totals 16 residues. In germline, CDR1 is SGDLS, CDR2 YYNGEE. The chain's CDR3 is CASSVNEGSPYNEQFF. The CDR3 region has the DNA TGTGCCAGCAGCGTAAATGAGGGATCCCCCTACAATGAGCAGTTCTTC.

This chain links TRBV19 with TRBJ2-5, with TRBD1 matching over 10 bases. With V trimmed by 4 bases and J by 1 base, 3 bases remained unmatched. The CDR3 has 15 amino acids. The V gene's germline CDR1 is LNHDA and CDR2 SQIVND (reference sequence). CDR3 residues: CASSRTGGTQETQYF. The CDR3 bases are TGTGCCAGTAGTAGGACAGGGGGAACCCAAGAGACCCAGTACTTC.

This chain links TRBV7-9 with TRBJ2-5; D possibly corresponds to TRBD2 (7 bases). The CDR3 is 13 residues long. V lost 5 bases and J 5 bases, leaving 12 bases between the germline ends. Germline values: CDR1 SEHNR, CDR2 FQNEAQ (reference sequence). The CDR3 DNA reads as TGTGCCAGCAGCCTGGGGGGGCGGGAGACCCAGTACTTC. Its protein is CASSLGGRETQYF. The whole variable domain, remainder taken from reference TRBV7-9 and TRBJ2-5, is DTGVSQNPRHKITKRGQNVTFRCDPISEHNRLYWYRQTLGQGPEFLTYFQNEAQLEKSRLLSDRFSAERPKGSFSTLEIQRTEQGDSAMYLCASSLGGRETQYFGPGTRLLVL.

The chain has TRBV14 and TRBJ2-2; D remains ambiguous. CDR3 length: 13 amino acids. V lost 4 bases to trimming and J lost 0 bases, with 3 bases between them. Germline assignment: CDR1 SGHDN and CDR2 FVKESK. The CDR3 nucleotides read TGTGCCAGCAGCCTCTCGAACACCGGGGAGCTGTTTTTT. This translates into CASSLSNTGELFF.

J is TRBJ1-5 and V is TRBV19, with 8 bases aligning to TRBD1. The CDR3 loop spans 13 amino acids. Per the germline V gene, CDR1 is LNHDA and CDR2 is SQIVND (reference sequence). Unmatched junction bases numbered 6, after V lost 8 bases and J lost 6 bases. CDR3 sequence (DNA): TGTGCCAGTGTGACAGGGGTTGGTCAGCCCCAGCATTTT. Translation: CASVTGVGQPQHF.

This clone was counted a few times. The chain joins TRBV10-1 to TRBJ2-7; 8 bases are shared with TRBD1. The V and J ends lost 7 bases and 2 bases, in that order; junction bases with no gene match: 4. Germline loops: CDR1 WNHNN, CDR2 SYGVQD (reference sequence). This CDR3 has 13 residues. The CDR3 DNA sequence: TGCGCCAGCACACCGACAGGGGCCTACGAGCAGTACTTC. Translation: CASTPTGAYEQYF.

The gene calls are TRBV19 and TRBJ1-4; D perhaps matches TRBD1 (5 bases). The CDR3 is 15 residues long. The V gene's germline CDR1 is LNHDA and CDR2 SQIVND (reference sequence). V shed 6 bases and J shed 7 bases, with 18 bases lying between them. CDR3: CASSDWARVGEKLFF. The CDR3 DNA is TGTGCCAGTAGCGACTGGGCCAGGGTCGGTGAAAAACTGTTTTTT.

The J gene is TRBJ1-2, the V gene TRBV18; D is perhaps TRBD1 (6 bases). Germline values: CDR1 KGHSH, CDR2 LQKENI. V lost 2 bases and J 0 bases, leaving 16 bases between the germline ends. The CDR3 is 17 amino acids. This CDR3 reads CASSPVAGGNANYGYTF. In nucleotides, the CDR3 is TGTGCCAGCTCACCAGTGGCGGGGGGCAATGCTAACTATGGCTACACCTTC.

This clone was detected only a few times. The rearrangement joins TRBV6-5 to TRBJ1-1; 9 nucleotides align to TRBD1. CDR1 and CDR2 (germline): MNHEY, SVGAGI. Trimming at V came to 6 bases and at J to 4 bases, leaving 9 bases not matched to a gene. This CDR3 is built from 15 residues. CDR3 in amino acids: CASRGQGAYGTEAFF. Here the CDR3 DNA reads TGTGCCAGCAGGGGACAGGGTGCTTATGGCACTGAAGCTTTCTTT.